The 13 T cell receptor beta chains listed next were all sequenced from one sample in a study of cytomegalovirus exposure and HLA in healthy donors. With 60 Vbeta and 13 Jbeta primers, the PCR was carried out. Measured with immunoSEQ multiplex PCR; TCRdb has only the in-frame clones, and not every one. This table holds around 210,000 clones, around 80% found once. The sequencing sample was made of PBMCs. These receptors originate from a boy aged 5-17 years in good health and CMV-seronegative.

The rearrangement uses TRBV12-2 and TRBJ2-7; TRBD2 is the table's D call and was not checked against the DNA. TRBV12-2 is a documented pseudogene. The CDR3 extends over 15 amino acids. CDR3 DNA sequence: TGTGCAAGTCGCGCCCGTCGCCTGAGAGGCTACGAGCAGTACTTC. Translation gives CASRARRLRGYEQYF.

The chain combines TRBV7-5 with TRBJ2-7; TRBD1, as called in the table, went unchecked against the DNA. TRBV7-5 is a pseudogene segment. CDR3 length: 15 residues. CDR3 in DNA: TGTGTCAGAAGCGAAAAACAGGCACCGACCTACGAGCAGTACTTC. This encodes CVRSEKQAPTYEQYF.

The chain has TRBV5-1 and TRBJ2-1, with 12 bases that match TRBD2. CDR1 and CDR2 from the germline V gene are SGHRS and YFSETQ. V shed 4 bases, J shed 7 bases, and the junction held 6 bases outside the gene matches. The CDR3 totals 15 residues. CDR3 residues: CASSARLAGENEQFF. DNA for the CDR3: TGCGCCAGCAGCGCCCGACTAGCGGGAGAAAATGAGCAGTTCTTC.

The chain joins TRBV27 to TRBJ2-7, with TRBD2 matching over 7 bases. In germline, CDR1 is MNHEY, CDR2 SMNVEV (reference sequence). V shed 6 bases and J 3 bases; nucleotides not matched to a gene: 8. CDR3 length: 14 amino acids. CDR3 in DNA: TGTGCCAGCAGCTCGGGGACTACACTCTACGAGCAGTACTTC. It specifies CASSSGTTLYEQYF.

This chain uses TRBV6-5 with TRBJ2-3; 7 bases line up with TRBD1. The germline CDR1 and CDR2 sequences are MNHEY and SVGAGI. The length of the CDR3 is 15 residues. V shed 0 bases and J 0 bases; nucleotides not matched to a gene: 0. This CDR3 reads CASSYSTGSTDTQYF. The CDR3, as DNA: TGTGCCAGCAGTTACTCGACAGGGAGCACAGATACGCAGTATTTT.

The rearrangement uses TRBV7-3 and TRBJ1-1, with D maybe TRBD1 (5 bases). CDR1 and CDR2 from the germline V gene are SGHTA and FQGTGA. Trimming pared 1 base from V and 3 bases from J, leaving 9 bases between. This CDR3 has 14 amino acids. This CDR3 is CASSLMGQHTEAFF. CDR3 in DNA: TGTGCCAGCAGCTTAATGGGGCAACACACTGAAGCTTTCTTT.

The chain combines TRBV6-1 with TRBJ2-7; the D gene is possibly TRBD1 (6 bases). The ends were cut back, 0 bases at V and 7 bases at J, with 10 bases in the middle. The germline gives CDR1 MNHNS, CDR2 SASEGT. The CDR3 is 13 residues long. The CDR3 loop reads CASSEANGTEQYF. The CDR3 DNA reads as TGTGCCAGCAGTGAAGCGAACGGGACAGAGCAGTACTTC.

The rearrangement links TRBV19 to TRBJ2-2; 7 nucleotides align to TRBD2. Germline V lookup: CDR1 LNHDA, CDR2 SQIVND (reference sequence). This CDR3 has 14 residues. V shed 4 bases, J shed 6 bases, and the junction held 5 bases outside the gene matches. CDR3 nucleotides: TGTGCCAGTAGTAATAGGGCGGGGGCCGGGGAGCTGTTTTTT. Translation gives CASSNRAGAGELFF.

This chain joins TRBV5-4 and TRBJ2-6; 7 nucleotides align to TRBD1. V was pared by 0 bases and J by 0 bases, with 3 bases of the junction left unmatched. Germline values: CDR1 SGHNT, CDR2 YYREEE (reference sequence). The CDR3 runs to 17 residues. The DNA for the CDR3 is TGTGCCAGCAGCTTGGCAGGGGGTTACTCTGGGGCCAACGTCCTGACTTTC. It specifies CASSLAGGYSGANVLTF.

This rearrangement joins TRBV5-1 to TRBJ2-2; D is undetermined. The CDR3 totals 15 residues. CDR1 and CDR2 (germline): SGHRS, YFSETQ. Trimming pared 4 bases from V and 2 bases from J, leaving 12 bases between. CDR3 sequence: CASSPVVFNTGELFF. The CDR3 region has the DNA TGCGCCAGCAGCCCCGTCGTTTTTAACACCGGGGAGCTGTTTTTT.

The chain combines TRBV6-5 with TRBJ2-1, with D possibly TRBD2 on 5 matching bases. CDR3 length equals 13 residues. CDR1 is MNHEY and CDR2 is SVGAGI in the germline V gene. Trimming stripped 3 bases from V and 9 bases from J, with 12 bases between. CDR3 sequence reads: CASSYNLRGEQFF. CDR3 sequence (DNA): TGTGCCAGCAGTTATAATCTACGGGGTGAGCAGTTCTTC.

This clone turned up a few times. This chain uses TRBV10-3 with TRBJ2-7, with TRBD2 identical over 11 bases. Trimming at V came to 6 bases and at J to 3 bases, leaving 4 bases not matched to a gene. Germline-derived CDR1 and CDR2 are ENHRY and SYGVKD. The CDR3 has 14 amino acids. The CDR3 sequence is CAIRGTSGFYEQYF. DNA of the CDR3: TGTGCCATCAGGGGGACTAGCGGATTCTACGAGCAGTACTTC.

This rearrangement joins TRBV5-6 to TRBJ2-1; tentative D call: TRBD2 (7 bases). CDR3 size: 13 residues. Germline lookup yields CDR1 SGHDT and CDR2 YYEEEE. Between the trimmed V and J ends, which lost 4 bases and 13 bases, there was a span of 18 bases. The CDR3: CASSGGGPGHQFF. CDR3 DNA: TGTGCCAGCAGCGGGGGGGGTCCGGGACATCAGTTCTTC.